These T cell receptor beta chains were read from a single sample in a study of blood T cell repertoires in COVID-19. Assay: immunoSEQ multiplex PCR; the TCRdb copy retains only in-frame clones and omits some. The sample carries a few hundred thousand clones, 80% to 85% recorded once. Sample: peripheral blood. These receptors were taken from a woman aged 65 to 85 with COVID-19, enrolled during active disease. Both conserved end residues are part of each CDR3. Fields, in order: J gene, D gene, V gene, clone size, CDR3 DNA, CDR3 protein. A D gene is named only where the DNA matches it firmly. Some rows mark clone size as missing; the rest say once, few, many or name a class of expanded clone.

TRBJ2-7,.,TRBV5-4,.,TGTGCTTCTAAAAGCGGAGAGACCTACGAGCAGTACTTC,CASKSGETYEQYF
TRBJ1-5,TRBD1,TRBV19,.,TGTGCCAGTAGTGTGGACAGGGGGCCACAGAATCAGCCCCAGCATTTT,CASSVDRGPQNQPQHF
TRBJ1-5,TRBD1,TRBV29-1,.,TGCAGCGTTGAAGAAGGGGGCGGCAATCAGCCCCAGCATTTT,CSVEEGGGNQPQHF
TRBJ2-5,.,TRBV28,.,TGTGCCAGCAGTTCAGGCCGAAAAGAGACCCAGTACTTC,CASSSGRKETQYF
TRBJ2-7,TRBD1,TRBV30,.,TGTGCCTGGATTCCGACAGGGGGGCAAAAAAGCTACGAGCAGTACTTC,CAWIPTGGQKSYEQYF
TRBJ1-1,TRBD1,TRBV30,.,TGTGCCTGGAGTGACAGGGGCACTGAAGCTTTCTTT,CAWSDRGTEAFF
TRBJ1-2,TRBD1,TRBV5-4,.,TGTGCCAGCAGCTCGGGGACAGGGGCCGCCAGGAGTGGCTACACCTTC,CASSSGTGAARSGYTF
TRBJ2-7,.,TRBV6-2/TRBV6-3,.,TGTGCCAGCAGTTCCAAGATCGTCCGTCCCGGGACTGGTAGCTACGAGCAGTACTTC,CASSSKIVRPGTGSYEQYF
TRBJ1-4,TRBD1,TRBV9,.,TGTGCCAGCGGACAGGGGCTAGCTAATGAAAAACTGTTTTTT,CASGQGLANEKLFF
TRBJ1-1,.,TRBV7-2,.,TGTGCCAGCAGCTTATCGCCGAGGGAGGAAACTGAAGCTTTCTTT,CASSLSPREETEAFF
TRBJ2-7,TRBD2,TRBV3-1/TRBV3-2,few,TGTGCCAGCAGCCAAGATAAGGGGAGGGCCCACGAGCAGTACTTC,CASSQDKGRAHEQYF
TRBJ1-1,.,TRBV19,.,TGTGCCAGTAGTATAGAGGGACTGCTCACTGAAGCTTTCTTT,CASSIEGLLTEAFF
TRBJ2-1,.,TRBV11-2,.,TGTGCCAGCAGCTTAGGCGCGACTCTCGGTGAGCAGTTCTTC,CASSLGATLGEQFF
TRBJ1-6,TRBD1,TRBV18,.,TGTGCCAGCTCACCCAATGACAGGGCGTTGGGCTCACCCCTCCACTTT,CASSPNDRALGSPLHF
TRBJ1-1,TRBD1,TRBV18,.,TGTGCCAGCTCACCACAAAGACAGGGGGTGAGGGCTTTCTTT,CASSPQRQGVRAFF